The rows below give T cell receptor beta chains drawn from one sample of a study of blood T cell repertoires in COVID-19. Method: immunoSEQ multiplex PCR; TCRdb's copy keeps in-frame clones and lacks some. Of some 180,000 clones detected, roughly 89% appear once; the ten largest clones hold about 0.66%. Sequencing was carried out using peripheral blood. Receptor source: a man aged 50 or older with acute or convalescent COVID-19. Each CDR3 is given with its conserved first and last residue. D genes are given only for firm matches. Rows may omit the clone size; those that give it use once, few, many or a size class.

j_gene,v_gene,abundance,d_gene,len,CDR3aa,CDR3nt
TRBJ1-5,TRBV3-1/TRBV3-2,.,.,17,CASSQDRVGRGDQPQHF,TGTGCCAGCAGCCAAGATCGGGTGGGACGGGGGGATCAGCCCCAGCATTTT
TRBJ2-7,TRBV11-2,.,.,13,CASSLVQFGEQYF,TGTGCCAGCAGCTTAGTTCAATTCGGGGAGCAGTACTTC
TRBJ1-1,TRBV28,.,.,13,CASSLFPNTEAFF,TGTGCCAGCAGTTTATTCCCAAACACTGAAGCTTTCTTT
TRBJ2-2,TRBV19,.,.,13,CASNTQGPGELFF,TGTGCCAGTAACACCCAGGGTCCCGGGGAGCTGTTTTTT
TRBJ1-2,TRBV6-5,.,.,14,CASTQDKTLYGYTF,TGTGCCAGCACTCAGGACAAGACCCTCTATGGCTACACCTTC
TRBJ2-6,TRBV7-2,few,.,14,CASSVKSGANVLTF,TGTGCCAGCAGCGTCAAATCTGGGGCCAACGTCCTGACTTTC
TRBJ1-1,TRBV18,.,.,16,CASSPTLLQVNTEAFF,TGTGCCAGCTCACCAACCCTATTACAGGTGAACACTGAAGCTTTCTTT
TRBJ2-7,TRBV2,.,TRBD2,15,CASSTATSGTWEQYF,TGTGCCAGCAGTACTGCGACTAGCGGGACGTGGGAGCAGTACTTC
TRBJ2-3,TRBV2,.,.,13,CASSYQSTDTQYF,TGTGCCAGCAGTTACCAGAGCACAGATACGCAGTATTTT
TRBJ2-5,TRBV14,.,.,15,CASSQVQALRETQYF,TGTGCCAGCAGCCAAGTGCAGGCCCTAAGGGAGACCCAGTACTTC
TRBJ2-3,TRBV28,.,TRBD1,14,CASFSGQGTDTQYF,TGTGCCAGCTTTTCTGGACAGGGGACAGATACGCAGTATTTT
TRBJ1-2,TRBV4-3,.,.,16,CASSQDPSGEPYGYTF,TGCGCCAGCAGCCAAGATCCGTCAGGGGAGCCCTATGGCTACACCTTC
TRBJ1-2,TRBV28,.,.,15,CASSLIVGAGWGYTF,TGTGCCAGCAGTTTAATAGTTGGGGCAGGGTGGGGCTACACCTTC
TRBJ2-2,TRBV18,.,.,16,CASSPRSLANTGELFF,TGTGCCAGCTCACCACGTAGCCTCGCGAACACCGGGGAGCTGTTTTTT
TRBJ2-7,TRBV3-1/TRBV3-2,.,.,13,CASSGRGVGEQYF,TGTGCCAGCAGCGGAAGAGGTGTCGGCGAGCAGTACTTC
TRBJ2-2,TRBV18,few,.,17,CASSSKASNSNTGELFF,TGTGCCAGCTCATCAAAGGCTAGCAATTCGAACACCGGGGAGCTGTTTTTT
TRBJ1-1,TRBV2,.,.,14,CASSILQGNTEAFF,TGTGCCAGCAGTATCCTACAGGGGAACACTGAAGCTTTCTTT
TRBJ1-2,TRBV15,.,TRBD1,14,CATSESGQNYGYTF,TGTGCCACCAGCGAATCGGGACAGAACTATGGCTACACCTTC
TRBJ2-1,TRBV19,.,TRBD2,15,CASLPGGGLNNEQFF,TGTGCCAGTCTGCCGGGCGGGGGACTAAACAATGAGCAGTTCTTC
TRBJ2-1,TRBV10-3,.,TRBD2,14,CAISASGTGNEQFF,TGTGCCATCAGCGCTAGCGGTACGGGCAATGAGCAGTTCTTC
TRBJ2-3,TRBV29-1,.,.,14,CSVGMGAVSDTQYF,TGCAGCGTTGGTATGGGGGCTGTATCAGATACGCAGTATTTT
TRBJ2-7,TRBV7-9,few,TRBD1,16,CASSPGWQGALGEQYF,TGTGCCAGCAGCCCAGGGTGGCAGGGGGCTTTGGGAGAGCAGTACTTC
TRBJ2-3,TRBV10-3,.,.,12,CAIRVQGDTQYF,TGTGCCATCAGGGTCCAGGGAGATACGCAGTATTTT
TRBJ2-2,TRBV18,.,TRBD2,17,CASSPPGLAGYTGELFF,TGTGCCAGCTCACCACCGGGACTAGCGGGTTACACCGGGGAGCTGTTTTTT
TRBJ1-5,TRBV6-5,.,.,14,CASSYSRRIQPQHF,TGTGCCAGCAGTTACTCGCGTAGAATTCAGCCCCAGCATTTT
TRBJ1-2,TRBV14,.,TRBD1,16,CASSQRVETGRSGYTF,TGTGCCAGCAGCCAAAGGGTGGAGACAGGGAGAAGTGGCTACACCTTC
TRBJ1-2,TRBV24-1,.,.,13,CATSEGLDYGYTF,TGTGCCACCAGTGAAGGACTCGACTATGGCTACACCTTC
TRBJ2-7,TRBV27,.,.,14,CASTSLGGDYEQYF,TGTGCCAGCACCTCACTAGGGGGAGACTACGAGCAGTACTTC
TRBJ1-3,TRBV28,.,.,14,CASTPQESKHTIYF,TGTGCCAGCACCCCTCAAGAGAGTAAACACACCATATATTTT
TRBJ2-4,TRBV7-2,.,TRBD2,14,CASSPRLAGGRKYF,TGTGCCAGCAGCCCCCGACTAGCGGGGGGCCGAAAGTACTTC
TRBJ1-2,TRBV9,.,.,16,CASSATGTPENYGYTF,TGTGCCAGCAGCGCTACCGGGACACCCGAAAACTATGGCTACACCTTC
TRBJ1-1,TRBV7-2,.,.,14,CASNPPQGITEAFF,TGTGCCAGCAACCCCCCGCAGGGTATCACTGAAGCTTTCTTT
TRBJ1-6,TRBV7-2,.,.,16,CASSRAGGSYNSPLHF,TGTGCCAGCAGCCGGGCCGGGGGTTCCTATAATTCACCCCTCCACTTT
TRBJ1-2,TRBV3-1/TRBV3-2,.,.,12,CASSQPGDGYTF,TGTGCCAGCAGCCAGCCAGGGGACGGCTACACCTTC
TRBJ2-2,TRBV18,.,TRBD1,15,CASSPGTENTGELFF,TGTGCCAGCTCACCAGGGACAGAGAACACCGGGGAGCTGTTTTTT
TRBJ1-1,TRBV3-1/TRBV3-2,.,.,16,CASSPTGRVGVTEAFF,TGTGCCAGCAGCCCGACTGGGCGGGTTGGTGTCACTGAAGCTTTCTTT
TRBJ2-2,TRBV5-4,few,.,15,CASSYGRSDTGELFF,TGTGCCAGCAGCTATGGCAGATCCGACACCGGGGAGCTGTTTTTT
TRBJ1-1,TRBV2,.,.,11,CASSVRAEAFF,TGTGCCAGCAGTGTGAGGGCTGAAGCTTTCTTT
TRBJ2-3,TRBV7-3,once,.,15,CASSLWGVGTDTQYF,TGTGCCAGCAGCTTATGGGGGGTCGGCACAGATACGCAGTATTTT
TRBJ1-5,TRBV7-8,.,.,13,CASSLNVDQPQHF,TGTGCCAGCAGCTTAAATGTAGATCAGCCCCAGCATTTT
TRBJ1-5,TRBV13,.,.,15,CASSWVRGGIQPQHF,TGTGCCAGCAGCTGGGTTAGGGGGGGAATTCAGCCCCAGCATTTT
TRBJ1-2,TRBV19,.,TRBD1,13,CASSAHRGYGYTF,TGTGCCAGTAGTGCCCACAGGGGCTATGGCTACACCTTC
TRBJ1-3,TRBV2,.,TRBD1,16,CASSGGTGRSGNTIYF,TGTGCCAGCAGTGGGGGGACAGGACGCTCTGGAAACACCATATATTTT
TRBJ2-3,TRBV29-1,.,TRBD2,14,CSVELSGGTDTQYF,TGCAGCGTTGAACTTAGCGGGGGTACAGATACGCAGTATTTT
TRBJ1-5,TRBV3-1/TRBV3-2,.,.,18,CASSPHWRGAVSNQPQHF,TGTGCCAGCAGCCCTCATTGGCGGGGGGCCGTTAGCAATCAGCCCCAGCATTTT
TRBJ1-2,TRBV28,.,TRBD1,13,CASSETGGYGYTF,TGTGCCAGCAGCGAGACAGGGGGTTATGGCTACACCTTC
TRBJ1-1,TRBV4-3,.,.,16,CASSQVLNRVNTEAFF,TGCGCCAGCAGCCAAGTGTTGAACAGGGTGAACACTGAAGCTTTCTTT
TRBJ1-1,TRBV10-1,.,.,13,CATQRQENTEAFF,TGCGCCACCCAGAGACAGGAGAACACTGAAGCTTTCTTT
TRBJ1-2,TRBV7-9,.,.,14,CASSPGSFPYGYTF,TGTGCCAGCAGCCCGGGTAGCTTCCCTTATGGCTACACCTTC
TRBJ2-1,TRBV7-6,.,.,13,CASSLERLAEQFF,TGTGCCAGCAGCTTAGAAAGACTGGCTGAGCAGTTCTTC
TRBJ2-7,TRBV27,once,.,16,CASSLQGGYVFYEQYF,TGTGCCAGCAGTTTACAGGGTGGGTATGTCTTCTACGAGCAGTACTTC
TRBJ2-5,TRBV18,.,TRBD1,15,CASSRGTGSQETQYF,TGTGCCAGCTCACGCGGGACAGGAAGCCAAGAGACCCAGTACTTC
TRBJ1-1,TRBV5-1,once,TRBD1,14,CASSTGTVDTEAFF,TGCGCCAGCAGCACCGGGACAGTGGACACTGAAGCTTTCTTT
TRBJ2-1,TRBV5-6,once,TRBD1,15,CASSFTGVAYNEQFF,TGTGCCAGCAGCTTCACAGGGGTTGCCTACAATGAGCAGTTCTTC